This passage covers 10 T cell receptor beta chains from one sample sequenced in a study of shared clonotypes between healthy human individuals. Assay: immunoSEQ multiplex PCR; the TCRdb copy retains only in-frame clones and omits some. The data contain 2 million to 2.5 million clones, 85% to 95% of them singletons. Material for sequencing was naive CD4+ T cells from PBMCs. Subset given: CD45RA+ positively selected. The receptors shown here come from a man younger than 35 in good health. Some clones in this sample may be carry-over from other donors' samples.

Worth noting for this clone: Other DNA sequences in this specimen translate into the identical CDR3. The DNA of the CDR3 is TGCGCCAGCAGCTTGGTCGGACGGAGCACAGATACGCAGTATTTT. It is translated as CASSLVGRSTDTQYF. The rearrangement links TRBV5-1 to TRBJ2-3; unclear D gene. This CDR3 is built from 15 residues. V lost 0 bases, J lost 0 bases, and 8 bases lay in between. CDR1 is SGHRS and CDR2 is YFSETQ in the germline V gene. Together with reference TRBV5-1 and TRBJ2-3, the CDR3 gives the full variable domain: KAGVTQTPRYLIKTRGQQVTLSCSPISGHRSVSWYQQTPGQGLQFLFEYFSETQRNKGNFPGRFSGRQFSNSRSEMNVSTLELGDSALYLCASSLVGRSTDTQYFGPGTRLTVL.

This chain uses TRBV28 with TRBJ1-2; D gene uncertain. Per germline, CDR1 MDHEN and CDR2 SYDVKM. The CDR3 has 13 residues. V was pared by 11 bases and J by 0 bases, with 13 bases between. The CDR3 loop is CAASTIANYGYTF. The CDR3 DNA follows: TGTGCCGCCAGCACGATTGCTAACTATGGCTACACCTTC.

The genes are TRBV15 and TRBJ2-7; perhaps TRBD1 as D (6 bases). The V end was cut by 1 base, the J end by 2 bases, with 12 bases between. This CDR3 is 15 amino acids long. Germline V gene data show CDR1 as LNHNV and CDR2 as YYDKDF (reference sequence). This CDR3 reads CATSRVWTEAYEQYF. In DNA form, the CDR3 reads TGTGCCACCAGCAGAGTTTGGACAGAAGCCTACGAGCAGTACTTC.

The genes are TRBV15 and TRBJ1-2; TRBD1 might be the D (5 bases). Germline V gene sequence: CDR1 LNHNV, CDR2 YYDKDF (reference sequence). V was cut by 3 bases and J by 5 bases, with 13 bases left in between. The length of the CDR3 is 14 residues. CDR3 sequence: CATSSGHAGYGYTF. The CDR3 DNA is TGTGCCACCAGCAGTGGACATGCCGGTTATGGCTACACCTTC.

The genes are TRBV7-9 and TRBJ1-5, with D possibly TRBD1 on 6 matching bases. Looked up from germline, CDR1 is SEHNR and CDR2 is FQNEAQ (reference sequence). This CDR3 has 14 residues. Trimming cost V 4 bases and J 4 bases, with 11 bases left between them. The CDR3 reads CASSWDTLNQPQHF. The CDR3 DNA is TGTGCCAGCAGCTGGGACACCTTAAATCAGCCCCAGCATTTT.

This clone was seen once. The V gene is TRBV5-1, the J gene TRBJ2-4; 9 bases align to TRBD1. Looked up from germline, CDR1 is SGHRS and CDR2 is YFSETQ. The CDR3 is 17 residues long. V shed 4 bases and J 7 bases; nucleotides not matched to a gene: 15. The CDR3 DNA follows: TGCGCCAGCAGCCCGGAGGGACAGGGTTTCGTCTGGAACATTCAGTACTTC. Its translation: CASSPEGQGFVWNIQYF. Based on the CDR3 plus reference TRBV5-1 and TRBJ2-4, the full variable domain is KAGVTQTPRYLIKTRGQQVTLSCSPISGHRSVSWYQQTPGQGLQFLFEYFSETQRNKGNFPGRFSGRQFSNSRSEMNVSTLELGDSALYLCASSPEGQGFVWNIQYFGAGTRLSVL.

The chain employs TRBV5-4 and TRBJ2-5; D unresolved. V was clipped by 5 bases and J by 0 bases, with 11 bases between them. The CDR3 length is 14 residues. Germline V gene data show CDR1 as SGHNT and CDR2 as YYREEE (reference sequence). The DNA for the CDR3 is TGTGCCAGCAGAAGAGACTTATACCAAGAGACCCAGTACTTC. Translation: CASRRDLYQETQYF.

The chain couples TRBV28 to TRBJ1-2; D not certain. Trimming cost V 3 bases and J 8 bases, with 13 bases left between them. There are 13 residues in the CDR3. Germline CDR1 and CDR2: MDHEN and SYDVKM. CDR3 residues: CASSLIRGDGYTF. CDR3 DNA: TGTGCCAGCAGTTTGATTCGGGGTGACGGCTACACCTTC.

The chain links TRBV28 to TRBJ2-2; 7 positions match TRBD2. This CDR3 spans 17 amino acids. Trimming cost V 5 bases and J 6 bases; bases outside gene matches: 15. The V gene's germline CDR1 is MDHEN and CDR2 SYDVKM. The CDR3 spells CASSPNSGFGRAGELFF. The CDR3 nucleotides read TGTGCCAGCAGTCCAAACTCCGGGTTTGGGAGGGCCGGGGAGCTGTTTTTT.

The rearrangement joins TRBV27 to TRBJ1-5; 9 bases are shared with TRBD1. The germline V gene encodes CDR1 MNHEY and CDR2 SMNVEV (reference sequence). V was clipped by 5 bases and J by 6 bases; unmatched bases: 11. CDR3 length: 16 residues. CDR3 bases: TGTGCCAGCAGTCCCCTCGCGGACAGGGGTCTTCAGCCCCAGCATTTT. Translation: CASSPLADRGLQPQHF.